This TCR beta chain was identified during a study of control samples from healthy donors and cancer patients. Libraries were prepared by immunoSEQ multiplex PCR; TCRdb keeps only in-frame clonotypes and omits some of them. This sample has approximately 81,000 clones, with around 94% found just once. Trimming removed 3 bases from V and 5 bases from J, with 13 bases in between. Germline V lookup: CDR1 DFQATT, CDR2 SNEGSKA (reference sequence). There are 13 residues in the CDR3. The chain recombines TRBV20-1 with TRBJ2-5; either TRBD1 or TRBD2 may supply D (6 bases each). This sequence originates from a woman aged 18-29 years in good health. Sequenced: blood. CDR3 residues: CSASRGGGETQYF. The CDR3 DNA sequence: TGCAGTGCTAGTAGAGGAGGGGGGGAGACCCAGTACTTC.